Shown below are 29 T cell receptor beta chains from a single sample sequenced in a study of OX40 agonist ivuxolimab in advanced cancers. Generated by immunoSEQ multiplex PCR, the TCRdb table keeps only in-frame clones and is missing some. The sample lists about 58,000 clones; 82% were seen once. This sample comprised CD4+ or CD8+ T cells sorted from blood, obtained in a trial of the OX40 agonist ivuxolimab. All receptors come from an adult with an advanced solid tumor such as melanoma, head and neck, liver or kidney cancer.

The chain joins TRBV19 to TRBJ2-3, with 10 bases matching TRBD2. The CDR3 loop spans 16 amino acids. CDR1 and CDR2 from the germline V gene are LNHDA and SQIVND (reference sequence). V shed 5 bases and J 3 bases; nucleotides not matched to a gene: 8. The CDR3: CASSPGSSGSTDTQYF. The CDR3 bases are TGTGCCAGTAGTCCCGGATCTAGCGGGAGTACAGATACGCAGTATTTT. Supplemented by reference TRBV19 and TRBJ2-3, the full variable domain reads DGGITQSPKYLFRKEGQNVTLSCEQNLNHDAMYWYRQDPGQGLRLIYYSQIVNDFQKGDIAEGYSVSREKKESFPLTVTSAQKNPTAFYLCASSPGSSGSTDTQYFGPGTRLTVL.

This clone has only a few counts. This rearrangement joins TRBV20-1 to TRBJ1-6, with a possible D match to TRBD1 (5 bases). CDR3 length: 11 amino acids. Germline-derived CDR1 and CDR2 are DFQATT and SNEGSKA (reference sequence). Trimming cost V 0 bases and J 19 bases, with 13 bases left between them. Here the CDR3 DNA reads TGCAGTGCTAGAGATCAGAGGACAATTCACTTT. This sequence encodes CSARDQRTIHF.

This clone has more than one count but fewer than ten. The gene calls are TRBV11-2 and TRBJ2-7; 9 bases agree with TRBD1. This CDR3 has 15 residues. V was clipped by 3 bases and J by 2 bases; unmatched bases: 5. The germline CDR1 and CDR2 sequences are SGHAT and FQNNGV. The CDR3 DNA sequence: TGTGCCAGCAGCTTTTCGGGACAGGGAGCCTACGAGCAGTACTTC. It is translated as CASSFSGQGAYEQYF.

The chain joins TRBV14 to TRBJ2-7, with D possibly TRBD2 on 6 matching bases. The V and J ends lost 4 bases and 6 bases respectively, with 13 bases between them. The CDR3 contains 13 residues. The germline V gene has CDR1 SGHDN and CDR2 FVKESK. This CDR3 is CASSRDRTTEQYF. The CDR3 coding sequence is TGTGCCAGCAGCCGAGACCGGACTACCGAGCAGTACTTC. The entire variable domain, with the rest obtained from reference TRBV14 and TRBJ2-7, is as follows: EAGVTQFPSHSVIEKGQTVTLRCDPISGHDNLYWYRRVMGKEIKFLLHFVKESKQDESGMPNNRFLAERTGGTYSTLKVQPAELEDSGVYFCASSRDRTTEQYFGPGTRLTVT.

The chain joins TRBV6-6 to TRBJ2-5, with 9 bases matching TRBD1. Germline values: CDR1 MNHNY, CDR2 SVGAGI (reference sequence). Losses at the gene ends were 6 bases for V and 4 bases for J; bases not matched to a gene: 6. This CDR3 region has 14 residues. The CDR3 loop is CASRPPDRGETQYF. CDR3 DNA sequence: TGTGCCAGCAGGCCTCCGGACAGGGGAGAGACCCAGTACTTC.

V usage is TRBV5-1 and J usage is TRBJ2-5, with no clear D. V lost 4 bases, J lost 7 bases, and 20 bases lay in between. The germline V gene has CDR1 SGHRS and CDR2 YFSETQ. The CDR3 consists of 15 residues. CDR3 protein: CASSPAAASPRTQYF. The CDR3 bases are TGCGCCAGCAGCCCGGCGGCCGCGTCCCCAAGGACCCAGTACTTC.

The chain is built from TRBV7-5 and TRBJ2-5; the tabulated D call, TRBD2, remains unverified against the DNA. TRBV7-5 is a pseudogene. The CDR3 extends over 14 amino acids. CDR3 protein: CARSFMTSAETQYF. Here the CDR3 DNA reads TGTGCCAGAAGCTTTATGACTAGCGCAGAGACCCAGTACTTC.

This chain connects TRBV5-6 to TRBJ2-1; TRBD2 aligns across 9 bases. V was clipped by 3 bases and J by 6 bases; unmatched bases: 7. Per germline, CDR1 SGHDT and CDR2 YYEEEE. The CDR3 consists of 15 residues. CDR3 coding DNA: TGTGCCAGCAGCTCGGGGAGCGGGGGGATCAATGAGCAGTTCTTC. This encodes CASSSGSGGINEQFF.

J is TRBJ2-1 and V is TRBV18; 7 nucleotides agree with TRBD1. Germline lookup yields CDR1 KGHSH and CDR2 LQKENI. The CDR3 sequence is 18 residues long. The V gene end was trimmed by 6 bases and the J gene end by 8 bases; junction bases not matched to a gene: 22. The CDR3 region has the DNA TGTGCCAGCTCTCCCCGATTACCCCGGGGTAAGGGGGCCGATGAGCAGTTCTTC. Translated: CASSPRLPRGKGADEQFF.

This clone rates as medium-sized. The rearrangement links TRBV19 to TRBJ1-5; D not certain. Between the trimmed V and J ends, which lost 6 bases and 1 base, there was a span of 4 bases. Germline values: CDR1 LNHDA, CDR2 SQIVND (reference sequence). This CDR3 is 12 amino acids long. CDR3 bases: TGTGCCAGTAGGGACAGCAATCAGCCCCAGCATTTT. This translates into CASRDSNQPQHF. The complete variable domain, with remaining parts taken from reference TRBV19 and TRBJ1-5, reads DGGITQSPKYLFRKEGQNVTLSCEQNLNHDAMYWYRQDPGQGLRLIYYSQIVNDFQKGDIAEGYSVSREKKESFPLTVTSAQKNPTAFYLCASRDSNQPQHFGDGTRLSIL.

This rearrangement joins TRBV7-3 to TRBJ2-1; 8 nucleotides agree with TRBD2. The CDR3 sequence is 17 residues long. Per the germline V gene, CDR1 is SGHTA and CDR2 is FQGTGA. V lost 5 bases and J lost 5; bases outside the gene matches: 14. CDR3 in DNA: TGTGCCAGCAGCCCCAGCGGGGGTGTCACCAAGCACAATGAGCAGTTCTTC. Residues: CASSPSGGVTKHNEQFF.

This chain joins TRBV6-4 and TRBJ2-6; no definite D call. This CDR3 comprises 14 residues. CDR1 and CDR2 from the germline V gene are MRHNA and SNTAGT. The V gene lost 4 bases and the J gene lost 1 base, with 5 bases spanning the gap. CDR3 residues: CASSAVSGANVLTF. CDR3 DNA: TGTGCCAGCAGTGCCGTATCTGGGGCCAACGTCCTGACTTTC.

The CDR3 DNA follows: TGCGCCAGCAGCTTGGATACCGGGGCGCCAGATACGCAGTATTTT. It translates to CASSLDTGAPDTQYF. The chain has TRBV5-1 and TRBJ2-3, with D tentatively TRBD1 or TRBD2 (5 bases each). The germline V gene has CDR1 SGHRS and CDR2 YFSETQ. The V end was cut by 0 bases, the J end by 4 bases, with 12 bases between. The length of the CDR3 is 15 residues.

The V gene is TRBV18, the J gene TRBJ2-6, with TRBD1 identical over 7 bases. The CDR3 length is 18 residues. Losses at the gene ends were 5 bases for V and 0 bases for J; bases not matched to a gene: 10. Germline V gene lookup returns CDR1 KGHSH and CDR2 LQKENI. CDR3 amino acids: CASSITTGTYSGANVLTF. The DNA for the CDR3 is TGTGCCAGCTCAATAACGACAGGGACCTACTCTGGGGCCAACGTCCTGACTTTC.

The chain combines TRBV7-2 with TRBJ2-5; a weak D match, TRBD1 (6 bases). In germline, CDR1 is SGHTA, CDR2 FQGNSA. The CDR3 runs to 13 residues. V was pared by 5 bases and J by 5 bases, with 12 bases between. This chain's CDR3 is CASSRDKGETQYF. The CDR3 DNA is TGTGCCAGCAGCCGGGACAAAGGGGAGACCCAGTACTTC. Filled out from reference TRBV7-2 and TRBJ2-5, the complete variable domain reads GAGVSQSPSNKVTEKGKDVELRCDPISGHTALYWYRQSLGQGLEFLIYFQGNSAPDKSGLPSDRFSAERTGGSVSTLTIQRTQQEDSAVYLCASSRDKGETQYFGPGTRLLVL.

V and J are TRBV14 and TRBJ2-2; 9 nucleotides agree with TRBD1. The junction had 6 bases not matched to a gene; V was cut back by 5 bases and J by 5 bases. The germline CDR1 and CDR2 sequences are SGHDN and FVKESK. CDR3 length: 15 residues. Here the CDR3 reads CASSFRTGATGELFF. CDR3 nucleotides: TGTGCCAGCAGCTTTAGGACAGGGGCGACCGGGGAGCTGTTTTTT. Full variable domain (rest looked up from reference TRBV14 and TRBJ2-2): EAGVTQFPSHSVIEKGQTVTLRCDPISGHDNLYWYRRVMGKEIKFLLHFVKESKQDESGMPNNRFLAERTGGTYSTLKVQPAELEDSGVYFCASSFRTGATGELFFGEGSRLTVL.

J is TRBJ1-4 and V is TRBV5-1; 9 nucleotides match TRBD1. The CDR3 is made up of 15 amino acids. Germline V gene lookup returns CDR1 SGHRS and CDR2 YFSETQ. Trimming cost V 4 bases and J 8 bases; bases outside gene matches: 9. This chain's CDR3 is CASSGGQGGNEKLFF. The CDR3 DNA reads as TGCGCCAGCAGCGGGGGACAGGGAGGAAACGAAAAACTGTTTTTT.

In nucleotides, the CDR3 is TGTGCCAGCTCACCTAAGCAGGGGACAACCGGGGAGCTGTTTTTT. Translation: CASSPKQGTTGELFF. The chain recombines TRBV18 with TRBJ2-2; tentative D call: TRBD1 (6 bases). Germline-derived CDR1 and CDR2 are KGHSH and LQKENI. Trimming pared 3 bases from V and 5 bases from J, leaving 13 bases between. The CDR3 is 15 amino acids.

A few counts support this clone. V and J are TRBV7-2 and TRBJ1-6, with 8 positions matching TRBD1. The CDR3 totals 14 residues. Trimming cost V 5 bases and J 8 bases; bases outside gene matches: 5. Germline V gene data show CDR1 as SGHTA and CDR2 as FQGNSA. Written as DNA, the CDR3 is TGTGCCAGCAGCAAAGGACAGGGTGATTCACCCCTCCACTTT. This sequence encodes CASSKGQGDSPLHF.

CDR3 in amino acids: CASSFSSNTEAFF. DNA of the CDR3: TGTGCCAGCAGCTTCTCTTCGAACACTGAAGCTTTCTTT. V gene TRBV5-4 combines with J gene TRBJ1-1; D is uncertain. CDR1 is SGHNT and CDR2 is YYREEE in the germline V gene (reference sequence). V lost 2 bases to trimming and J lost 1 base, with 6 bases between them. The CDR3 is 13 residues long.

J is TRBJ2-2 and V is TRBV18; possibly TRBD1 for D (7 bases). The germline gives CDR1 KGHSH, CDR2 LQKENI. The CDR3 has 15 amino acids. V was shortened by 5 bases and J by 6 bases, with 16 bases between the two germline ends. CDR3 bases: TGTGCCAGCTCAAGCGGGCCCAGGGGGGCCGGGGAGCTGTTTTTT. This codes for CASSSGPRGAGELFF.

The chain couples TRBV5-1 to TRBJ2-7; 11 bases are a match to TRBD2. This CDR3 is 15 amino acids long. The V gene end was trimmed by 2 bases and the J gene end by 7 bases; junction bases not matched to a gene: 8. CDR1 is SGHRS and CDR2 is YFSETQ in the germline V gene. In nucleotides, the CDR3 is TGCGCCAGCAGCTTACTAGCGGGAGACGTGGGGGAGCAGTACTTC. This codes for CASSLLAGDVGEQYF.

The gene calls are TRBV2 and TRBJ1-3; D unresolved. From germline, CDR1 is SNHLY and CDR2 FYNNEI. The CDR3 has 13 residues. V was clipped by 4 bases and J by 4 bases, with 8 bases between them. The CDR3 DNA reads TGTGCCAGCAGTGCCCCCCCCGGAAACACCATATATTTT. It codes for CASSAPPGNTIYF.

The CDR3 spells CASPLPYTGELFF. CDR3 nucleotides: TGTGCCAGCCCCCTCCCCTACACCGGGGAGCTGTTTTTT. The chain couples TRBV2 to TRBJ2-2; D is unresolved. The CDR3 spans 13 residues. From germline, CDR1 is SNHLY and CDR2 FYNNEI. Trimming removed 8 bases at V and 3 bases at J, with 10 bases between.

V and J are TRBV7-9 and TRBJ1-2; TRBD1 might be the D (5 bases). The germline CDR1 and CDR2 sequences are SEHNR and FQNEAQ (reference sequence). Trimming removed 2 bases from V and 4 bases from J, with 11 bases in between. The CDR3 totals 14 residues. As DNA, the CDR3 is TGTGCCAGCAGCTTAAGCGGGGCATTCTATGGCTACACCTTC. It is translated as CASSLSGAFYGYTF.

V is TRBV4-2 and J is TRBJ1-5; a possible D gene is TRBD1 (6 bases). Trimming left V 4 bases short and J 1 base short, with 11 bases between. The CDR3 runs to 15 residues. CDR1 is LGHNA, CDR2 YNFKEQ, per germline. The chain's CDR3 is CASSPFGQSNQPQHF. CDR3 bases: TGTGCCAGCAGCCCATTCGGACAGAGCAATCAGCCCCAGCATTTT.

V and J are TRBV19 and TRBJ1-3, with D perhaps TRBD1 (5 bases). The germline V gene has CDR1 LNHDA and CDR2 SQIVND (reference sequence). The CDR3 extends over 17 amino acids. V shed 1 base and J shed 0 bases, with 13 bases lying between them. CDR3 coding DNA: TGTGCCAGTAGTATAGTCGGGGGTTCTCACTCTGGAAACACCATATATTTT. Protein sequence: CASSIVGGSHSGNTIYF.

This clone was picked up one time. This rearrangement joins TRBV5-8 to TRBJ1-5; TRBD1 is a possible D gene (6 bases). The CDR3 covers 17 residues. Germline assignment: CDR1 SGHTS and CDR2 YDEGEE. V lost 4 bases, J lost 4 bases, and 21 bases lay in between. CDR3: CASSGVGGMGGNQPQHF. The DNA of the CDR3 is TGTGCCAGCAGCGGAGTAGGGGGGATGGGGGGTAATCAGCCCCAGCATTTT.

The chain combines TRBV19 with TRBJ2-1; TRBD2 matches at 13 bases. CDR1 and CDR2 from the germline V gene are LNHDA and SQIVND (reference sequence). V gave up 6 bases and J gave up 9 bases; unmatched junction bases: 5. There are 14 residues in the CDR3. The DNA for the CDR3 is TGTGCCAGTAGATGGACTAGCGGGAGTATTGAGCAGTTCTTC. Translating gives CASRWTSGSIEQFF. Drawing the rest from reference TRBV19 and TRBJ2-1, the complete variable domain is DGGITQSPKYLFRKEGQNVTLSCEQNLNHDAMYWYRQDPGQGLRLIYYSQIVNDFQKGDIAEGYSVSREKKESFPLTVTSAQKNPTAFYLCASRWTSGSIEQFFGPGTRLTVL.